This T cell receptor (beta chain) comes out of a study of CD4 T cells in relation to SARS-CoV-2 and coronaviruses. Turning to the study itself: Convalescent donors were aged about 21 to 80, with median roughly 42 years. Two subjects were Hispanic; patients were roughly 8 males and a handful of females.

The germline V and J ends were trimmed by 4 bases and 1 base, with 7 bases remaining between them. The CDR3 loop spans 13 amino acids. CDR1 is KGHSH, CDR2 LQKENI, per germline. Points on this clone: Its antigen is still unknown. The sample contains more than one DNA sequence encoding this CDR3.

TCRdb's table, derived via immunoSEQ multiplex PCR, lists solely in-frame clones and lacks some. The sample yields about 60,000 clones, around 92% seen once. Study-wide findings and caveats: Culture-expanded clones reflect memory recall rather than primary priming during culture.

This sequence joins TRBV18 and TRBJ1-1, with D tentatively TRBD1 (5 bases). The sequence came from an adult with COVID-19. Specimen: naive CD4+ T cells from PBMCs. Subset in this sample: naive CD4+ T cells isolated by negative enrichment. The CDR3 sequence: CASSRDRNTEAFF. The CDR3 bases are TGTGCCAGCTCACGCGACAGGAACACTGAAGCTTTCTTT.